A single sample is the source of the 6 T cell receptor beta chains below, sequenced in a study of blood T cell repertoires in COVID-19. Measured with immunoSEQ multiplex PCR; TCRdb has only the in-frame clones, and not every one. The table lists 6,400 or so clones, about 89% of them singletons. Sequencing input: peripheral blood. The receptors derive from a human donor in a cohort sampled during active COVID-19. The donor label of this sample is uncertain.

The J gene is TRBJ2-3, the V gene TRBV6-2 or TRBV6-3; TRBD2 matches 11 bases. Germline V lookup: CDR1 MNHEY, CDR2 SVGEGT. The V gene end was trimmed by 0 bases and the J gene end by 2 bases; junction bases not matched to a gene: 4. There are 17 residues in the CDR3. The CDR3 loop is CASSYSTTSGTTDTQYF. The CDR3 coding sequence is TGTGCCAGCAGTTACTCGACGACTAGCGGGACCACAGATACGCAGTATTTT.

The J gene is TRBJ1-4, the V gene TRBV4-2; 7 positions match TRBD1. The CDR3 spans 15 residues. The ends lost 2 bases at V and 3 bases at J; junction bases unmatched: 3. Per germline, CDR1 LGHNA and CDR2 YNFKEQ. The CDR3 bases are TGTGCCAGCAGCCAAACCGGGACAGCTAATGAAAAACTGTTTTTT. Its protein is CASSQTGTANEKLFF.

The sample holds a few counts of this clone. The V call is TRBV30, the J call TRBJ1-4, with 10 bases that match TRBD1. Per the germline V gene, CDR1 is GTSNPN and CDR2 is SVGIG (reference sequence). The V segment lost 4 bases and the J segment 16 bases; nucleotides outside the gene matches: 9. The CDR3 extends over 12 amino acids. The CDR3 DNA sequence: TGTGCCTGGATTCCTCCGGGACAGGGGAAGTTTTTT. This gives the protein CAWIPPGQGKFF.

This CDR3 is CASSLLGGAVSTDTQYF. The CDR3 nucleotides are TGTGCCAGCAGCTTGTTGGGGGGGGCTGTTAGCACAGATACGCAGTATTTT. The J gene is TRBJ2-3, the V gene TRBV11-2; D perhaps matches TRBD2 (7 bases). The ends were cut back, 3 bases at V and 0 bases at J, with 16 bases in the middle. The CDR3 covers 17 residues. CDR1 is SGHAT and CDR2 is FQNNGV in the germline V gene.

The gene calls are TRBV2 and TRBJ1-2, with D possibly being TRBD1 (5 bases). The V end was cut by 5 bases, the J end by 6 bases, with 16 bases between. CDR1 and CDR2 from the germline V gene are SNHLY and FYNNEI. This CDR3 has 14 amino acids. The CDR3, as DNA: TGTGCCAGCAGTCCCGACAGAATCCGGGATGGCTACACCTTC. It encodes CASSPDRIRDGYTF.

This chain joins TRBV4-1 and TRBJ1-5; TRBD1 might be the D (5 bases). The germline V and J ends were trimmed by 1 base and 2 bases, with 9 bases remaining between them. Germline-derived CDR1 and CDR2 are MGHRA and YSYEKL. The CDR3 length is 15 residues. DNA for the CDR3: TGCGCCAGCAGCCAAGTCGCCAGGGGCAATCAGCCCCAGCATTTT. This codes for CASSQVARGNQPQHF.